These 24 T cell receptor beta chains share one sample of origin, sequenced in a study of cytomegalovirus exposure and HLA in healthy donors. In the PCR, 60 Vbeta and 13 Jbeta primers were used. Clones were sequenced by immunoSEQ multiplex PCR, and TCRdb holds only the in-frame ones, with some missing. The data contain about 62,000 clones, 70% to 75% of them seen just once; the ten biggest clones take up roughly 5.3%. The specimen sequenced was PBMCs. Receptor source: a woman in her twenties or thirties in good health and CMV-seronegative.

This chain joins TRBV10-3 and TRBJ2-5; 9 bases match TRBD1. This CDR3 contains 16 residues. V gave up 2 bases and J gave up 1 base; unmatched junction bases: 5. Germline V gene lookup returns CDR1 ENHRY and CDR2 SYGVKD. The CDR3 DNA follows: TGTGCCATCAGTGAGGGGACAGGGTTGCGCCAAGAGACCCAGTACTTC. Amino acids: CAISEGTGLRQETQYF.

The gene calls are TRBV30 and TRBJ2-1; D not resolved. Trimming left V 3 bases short and J 3 bases short, with 3 bases between. Looked up from germline, CDR1 is GTSNPN and CDR2 is SVGIG (reference sequence). The CDR3 contains 11 residues. The CDR3 is CAWSNYNEQFF. The CDR3 DNA reads TGTGCCTGGAGCAACTACAATGAGCAGTTCTTC.

Here the CDR3 reads CASSGTSMDEQFF. The CDR3 region has the DNA TGTGCCAGTAGTGGGACTAGTATGGATGAGCAGTTCTTC. The chain uses TRBV19 and TRBJ2-1; the match to TRBD2 covers 8 bases. This CDR3 region has 13 residues. Looked up from germline, CDR1 is LNHDA and CDR2 is SQIVND (reference sequence). Trimming at V came to 5 bases and at J to 8 bases, leaving 5 bases not matched to a gene.

As concerns this clone: The germline gene is not matched at one end of the junction; a read error may be the cause. The chain links TRBV27 to TRBJ2-2; maybe TRBD2 (5 bases). The length of the CDR3 is 15 residues. Germline values: CDR1 MNHEY, CDR2 SMNVEV (reference sequence). In DNA, the CDR3 is TGTGCCAGCACTTTAGGCGGGTGGCGCACCGGGGAGCTGTTTTTT. Translated: CASTLGGWRTGELFF.

This chain joins TRBV5-4 and TRBJ2-1, with 9 bases fitting TRBD1. The germline gives CDR1 SGHNT, CDR2 YYREEE (reference sequence). This CDR3 contains 15 residues. Trimming at V came to 2 bases and at J to 6 bases, leaving 6 bases not matched to a gene. The CDR3 protein is CASSFGSGQGNEQFF. Written as DNA, the CDR3 is TGTGCCAGCAGCTTCGGATCGGGACAGGGCAATGAGCAGTTCTTC. Full variable domain (remainder filled in from reference TRBV5-4 and TRBJ2-1): ETGVTQSPTHLIKTRGQQVTLRCSSQSGHNTVSWYQQALGQGPQFIFQYYREEENGRGNFPPRFSGLQFPNYSSELNVNALELDDSALYLCASSFGSGQGNEQFFGPGTRLTVL.

This chain links TRBV5-1 with TRBJ2-7; the D is unclear. Trimming left V 2 bases short and J 6 bases short, with 9 bases between. The CDR3 is 12 residues long. Germline V CDR1 and CDR2: SGHRS, YFSETQ. DNA of the CDR3: TGCGCCAGCAGCTTTGTCCCCAGCGAGCAGTACTTC. This encodes CASSFVPSEQYF.

The chain recombines TRBV27 with TRBJ1-3; D might be TRBD1 (6 bases). V was shortened by 4 bases and J by 4 bases, with 17 bases between the two germline ends. CDR1 is MNHEY, CDR2 SMNVEV, per germline (reference sequence). The CDR3 sequence is 16 residues long. CDR3 amino acids: CASSSISGGPGNTIYF. CDR3 coding DNA: TGTGCCAGCAGTTCAATCTCGGGGGGGCCGGGAAACACCATATATTTT.

The V gene is TRBV7-9, the J gene TRBJ2-5; D remains ambiguous. The CDR3 runs 14 residues. Per the germline V gene, CDR1 is SEHNR and CDR2 is FQNEAQ (reference sequence). The V end lost 3 bases, the J end lost 0 bases, and 8 bases lay between the germline ends. CDR3 DNA sequence: TGTGCCAGCAGCTTGTTAAACAACCAAGAGACCCAGTACTTC. It yields the protein CASSLLNNQETQYF.

The rearrangement joins TRBV9 to TRBJ2-1; D perhaps matches TRBD1 (6 bases). Per germline, CDR1 SGDLS and CDR2 YYNGEE. Between the trimmed V and J ends, which lost 3 bases and 0 bases, there was a span of 13 bases. The CDR3 totals 16 residues. The CDR3, as DNA: TGTGCCAGCAGCGGACACCCCAGGGGCTCCTACAATGAGCAGTTCTTC. It yields the protein CASSGHPRGSYNEQFF.

The rearrangement links TRBV4-2 to TRBJ2-1; 11 bases are shared with TRBD2. With V trimmed by 3 bases and J by 6 bases, 7 bases remained unmatched. Germline-derived CDR1 and CDR2 are LGHNA and YNFKEQ. CDR3 length: 16 amino acids. The CDR3 coding sequence is TGTGCCAGCAGCCAGGTACTAGCGGGAGTGGGCAATGAGCAGTTCTTC. This encodes CASSQVLAGVGNEQFF.

V gene TRBV7-2 combines with J gene TRBJ2-7, with a possible D match to TRBD2 (5 bases). Germline assignment: CDR1 SGHTA and CDR2 FQGNSA. There are 16 residues in the CDR3. V was shortened by 4 bases and J by 2 bases, with 18 bases between the two germline ends. CDR3 protein: CASSSLGGRRPYEQYF. CDR3 nucleotides: TGTGCCAGCAGCTCCCTTGGTGGGCGGAGGCCCTACGAGCAGTACTTC.

This clone was detected a few times. V and J are TRBV5-1 and TRBJ2-3; TRBD2 matches at 16 bases. Losses at the gene ends were 7 bases for V and 1 base for J; bases not matched to a gene: 15. Per the germline V gene, CDR1 is SGHRS and CDR2 is YFSETQ. The CDR3 has 20 amino acids. The CDR3 reads CASQLMRGTSGRDGTDTQYF. CDR3 bases: TGCGCCAGCCAACTGATGCGCGGGACTAGCGGGAGGGATGGCACAGATACGCAGTATTTT.

The CDR3 reads CASSNRGSSPLHF. The CDR3, as DNA: TGTGCCAGCAGTAACCGGGGTAGTTCACCCCTCCACTTT. This rearrangement joins TRBV6-5 to TRBJ1-6; D gene uncertain. The germline gives CDR1 MNHEY, CDR2 SVGAGI. The CDR3 runs to 13 residues. The V end lost 5 bases, the J end lost 9 bases, and 11 bases lay between the germline ends.

This clone occurred once. The CDR3 region has the DNA TGTGCCAGTACCACCCCTCGCGGGAATCAGCCCCAGCATTTT. Protein: CASTTPRGNQPQHF. This sequence joins TRBV19 and TRBJ1-5; D uncertain. This CDR3 has 14 residues. Trimming removed 7 bases at V and 4 bases at J, with 14 bases between. The germline V gene encodes CDR1 LNHDA and CDR2 SQIVND (reference sequence).

The chain couples TRBV6-1 to TRBJ2-5, with D uncertain. V lost 2 bases, J lost 1 base, and 8 bases lay in between. Germline CDR1 reads MNHNS; CDR2 reads SASEGT. The CDR3 is 14 amino acids. The DNA of the CDR3 is TGTGCCAGCAGTGAATCTCTCTTCCAAGAGACCCAGTACTTC. Its translation: CASSESLFQETQYF.

A few counts support this clone. The CDR3 DNA reads TGTGCCAGCAGCCAACGGGCTAGCGGGAGCCCTGGGAACAATGAGCAGTTCTTC. This codes for CASSQRASGSPGNNEQFF. The chain is built from TRBV14 and TRBJ2-1, with 10 positions matching TRBD2. V lost 2 bases and J lost 5; bases outside the gene matches: 12. Germline V gives CDR1 SGHDN, CDR2 FVKESK. The CDR3 consists of 18 residues.

The chain couples TRBV6-5 to TRBJ1-3, with 7 bases that match TRBD1. CDR1 is MNHEY and CDR2 is SVGAGI in the germline V gene. This CDR3 has 15 residues. The J segment lost 0 bases and the V segment lost 4 bases, leaving 3 bases of the junction unmatched. CDR3 loop: CASSLDRASGNTIYF. CDR3 nucleotides: TGTGCCAGCAGTTTAGACAGGGCCTCTGGAAACACCATATATTTT.

The sample holds one count of this clone. V and J are TRBV5-1 and TRBJ2-3, with D tentatively TRBD2 (6 bases). The V end was cut by 4 bases, the J end by 2 bases, with 17 bases between. Germline V gene lookup returns CDR1 SGHRS and CDR2 YFSETQ. The CDR3 length is 16 residues. CDR3 bases: TGCGCCAGCAGCCTAGGACTTAGCGGAAACACAGATACGCAGTATTTT. This encodes CASSLGLSGNTDTQYF.

The V call is TRBV5-4, the J call TRBJ2-3, with 7 bases identical to TRBD2. CDR3 length: 15 residues. Germline V gene data show CDR1 as SGHNT and CDR2 as YYREEE (reference sequence). Unmatched junction bases numbered 6, after V lost 3 bases and J lost 2 bases. DNA for the CDR3: TGTGCCAGCAGCTACCCCGGGACTAACACAGATACGCAGTATTTT. Its translation is CASSYPGTNTDTQYF.

In this sample, this clone turned up once. V usage is TRBV14 and J usage is TRBJ2-2, with 12 nucleotides matching TRBD1. There are 18 residues in the CDR3. Germline trimming cut 3 bases from V and 5 bases from J; bases unmatched to any gene: 10. Germline V gene lookup returns CDR1 SGHDN and CDR2 FVKESK. The CDR3 nucleotides are TGTGCCAGCAGCCAGAGAGGGACAGGGGGCAGGAGGACCGGGGAGCTGTTTTTT. Encoded protein: CASSQRGTGGRRTGELFF.

V and J are TRBV5-5 and TRBJ2-2; a possible D gene is TRBD1 (6 bases). This CDR3 region has 14 residues. The germline V and J ends were trimmed by 2 bases and 4 bases, with 9 bases remaining between them. The germline CDR1 and CDR2 sequences are SGHKS and YYEKEE (reference sequence). The CDR3 reads CASSFGQSTGELFF. The CDR3 DNA sequence: TGTGCCAGCAGCTTCGGACAGTCCACCGGGGAGCTGTTTTTT.

The chain recombines TRBV5-1 with TRBJ2-7, with TRBD1 matching over 9 bases. The junction had 3 bases not matched to a gene; V was cut back by 4 bases and J by 1 base. Germline assignment: CDR1 SGHRS and CDR2 YFSETQ. The CDR3 has 14 residues. This CDR3 is CASSPGQGSYEQYF. CDR3 DNA sequence: TGCGCCAGCAGCCCGGGACAGGGTTCCTACGAGCAGTACTTC.

The chain recombines TRBV7-8 with TRBJ2-1; 13 bases match TRBD2. The CDR3 extends over 16 amino acids. Germline CDR1 and CDR2: SGHVS and FQNEAQ. The trim removed 1 base at V and 7 bases at J, leaving 4 bases unmatched. The CDR3 loop is CASSLVETSGGNEQFF. In DNA, the CDR3 is TGTGCCAGCAGCTTAGTGGAGACTAGCGGGGGGAATGAGCAGTTCTTC. The whole variable domain, remainder taken from reference TRBV7-8 and TRBJ2-1, is GAGVSQSPRYKVAKRGQDVALRCDPISGHVSLFWYQQALGQGPEFLTYFQNEAQLDKSGLPSDRFFAERPEGSVSTLKIQRTQQEDSAVYLCASSLVETSGGNEQFFGPGTRLTVL.

The chain links TRBV7-2 to TRBJ1-5, with 8 bases aligning to TRBD1. Losses at the gene ends were 4 bases for V and 0 bases for J; bases not matched to a gene: 8. The CDR3 runs to 17 residues. Germline-derived CDR1 and CDR2 are SGHTA and FQGNSA. CDR3 sequence reads: CASSSQGAPYSNQPQHF. The DNA for the CDR3 is TGTGCCAGCAGCTCCCAGGGGGCCCCTTATAGCAATCAGCCCCAGCATTTT.